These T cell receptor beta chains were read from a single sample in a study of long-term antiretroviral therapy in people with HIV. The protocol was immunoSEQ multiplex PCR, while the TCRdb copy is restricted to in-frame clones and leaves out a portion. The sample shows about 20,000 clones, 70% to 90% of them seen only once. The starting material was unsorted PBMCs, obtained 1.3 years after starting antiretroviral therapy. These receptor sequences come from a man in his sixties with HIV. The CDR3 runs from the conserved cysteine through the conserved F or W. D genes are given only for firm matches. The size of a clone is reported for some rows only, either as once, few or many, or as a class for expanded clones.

CASSPPGGAGSEQFF	TGTGCCAGCAGCCCCCCAGGGGGGGCGGGTAGTGAGCAGTTCTTC	NA	TRBV7-2	TRBJ2-1	NA
CASSPTSSYNEQFF	TGCGCCAGCAGCCCCACAAGCTCCTACAATGAGCAGTTCTTC	NA	TRBV5-1	TRBJ2-1	once
CASSYRGYGTQYF	TGTGCCAGCAGCTACAGGGGATATGGTACGCAGTATTTT	TRBD1	TRBV7-9	TRBJ2-3	NA
CASSPGTSGINEQYF	TGTGCCAGCTCGCCCGGGACTAGCGGGATCAACGAGCAGTACTTC	TRBD2	TRBV18	TRBJ2-7	NA
CASSEQKNTEAFF	TGTGCCAGCAGTGAACAGAAGAACACTGAAGCTTTCTTT	NA	TRBV6-1	TRBJ1-1	NA
CASSGVRVNTEAFF	TGTGCCAGCAGTGGCGTCAGAGTGAACACTGAAGCTTTCTTT	NA	TRBV2	TRBJ1-1	few
CASSYIGTRYEQYF	TGTGCCAGCAGCTATATCGGGACGAGATACGAGCAGTACTTC	NA	TRBV5-4	TRBJ2-7	NA
CASRRTGRDSPLHF	TGTGCCAGCCGAAGGACAGGGAGAGATTCACCCCTCCACTTT	TRBD1	TRBV6-5	TRBJ1-6	NA
CASSLRSGENYEQYF	TGTGCCAGCAGCTTGAGGAGCGGAGAAAACTACGAGCAGTACTTC	NA	TRBV7-9	TRBJ2-7	NA
CASSEQLAGGGDTQYF	TGTGCCAGCAGTGAACAACTAGCGGGAGGTGGAGATACGCAGTATTTT	TRBD2	TRBV6-1	TRBJ2-3	NA
CASYLLTGVHQPQHF	TGTGCCAGTTACTTACTAACAGGCGTACATCAGCCCCAGCATTTT	NA	TRBV6-1	TRBJ1-5	NA
CATSRDHKAGGYQETQYF	TGTGCCACCAGCAGAGATCATAAGGCAGGGGGGTACCAAGAGACCCAGTACTTC	NA	TRBV15	TRBJ2-5	NA
CASSRTGTTNEKLFF	TGTGCCAGCTCACGTACTGGAACAACTAATGAAAAACTGTTTTTT	NA	TRBV18	TRBJ1-4	NA
CASSLVRARTGELFF	TGTGCCAGCAGCTTAGTAAGGGCTCGAACCGGGGAGCTGTTTTTT	NA	TRBV7-9	TRBJ2-2	NA
CASSYDRGHEQYF	TGTGCCAGCAGTTACGACAGGGGGCACGAGCAGTACTTC	TRBD1	TRBV27	TRBJ2-7	NA
CASSLERAGELFF	TGTGCTAGCAGCTTAGAGAGGGCCGGGGAGCTGTTTTTT	NA	TRBV7-7	TRBJ2-2	once
CASSRDVGHGNEKLFF	TGTGCCAGCAGCCGAGACGTTGGACACGGTAACGAAAAACTGTTTTTT	NA	TRBV14	TRBJ1-4	NA
CASSPNYNEQFF	TGCGCCAGCAGCCCGAACTACAATGAGCAGTTCTTC	NA	TRBV5-1	TRBJ2-1	NA
CASSSGLAGKGTDTQYF	TGTGCCAGCAGCTCGGGACTAGCGGGCAAAGGCACAGATACGCAGTATTTT	TRBD2	TRBV13	TRBJ2-3	NA
CASNEGTGYGYTF	TGCGCCAGTAACGAAGGGACAGGATATGGCTACACCTTC	TRBD1	TRBV5-1	TRBJ1-2	NA
CASRGATYEQYF	TGTGCCAGCAGGGGGGCTACCTACGAGCAGTACTTC	NA	TRBV28	TRBJ2-7	NA
CANPRWLGPISYEQYF	TGTGCCAACCCACGTTGGCTGGGGCCCATCTCCTACGAGCAGTACTTC	NA	TRBV14	TRBJ2-7	NA
CAISEDRETGELFF	TGTGCCATCAGTGAGGACAGGGAGACCGGGGAGCTGTTTTTT	TRBD1	TRBV10-3	TRBJ2-2	NA
CASSLSQHTEAFF	TGTGCCAGCAGCTTAAGCCAGCACACTGAAGCTTTCTTT	NA	TRBV11-2	TRBJ1-1	NA
CASSFPGQASYEQYF	TGCGCCAGCAGCTTTCCGGGGCAGGCGTCCTACGAGCAGTACTTC	NA	TRBV5-1	TRBJ2-7	NA
CASSPASGGTYEQYF	TGTGCCAGCTCACCAGCATCAGGTGGCACCTACGAGCAGTACTTC	NA	TRBV18	TRBJ2-7	NA
CASSAPGQGFTGELFF	TGTGCCAGCAGCGCTCCGGGACAGGGCTTCACCGGGGAGCTGTTTTTT	TRBD1	TRBV5-5	TRBJ2-2	NA
CASNRGPGTGELFF	TGTGCCAGCAACCGGGGGCCAGGAACCGGGGAGCTGTTTTTT	NA	TRBV2	TRBJ2-2	NA
CASSSGRGRETQYF	TGCGCCAGCAGCTCCGGGAGGGGCAGAGAGACCCAGTACTTC	TRBD2	TRBV5-1	TRBJ2-5	NA
CASSLTTPWNEQFF	TGCGCCAGCAGCTTGACTACCCCCTGGAATGAGCAGTTCTTC	NA	TRBV5-1	TRBJ2-1	NA
CAGQCARLGADTQYF	TGTGCCGGCCAATGTGCGAGGTTGGGAGCAGATACGCAGTATTTT	NA	TRBV6-9	TRBJ2-3	once
CASSKPVSGWYEQYF	TGTGCCAGCAGTAAACCGGTTTCAGGGTGGTACGAGCAGTACTTC	NA	TRBV2	TRBJ2-7	NA
CASGLAGHTEAFF	TGTGCTAGTGGTTTGGCGGGCCACACTGAAGCTTTCTTT	NA	TRBV12-5	TRBJ1-1	NA
CASSPNGGSNNEQFF	TGTGCCAGCTCACCAAATGGGGGGAGCAACAATGAGCAGTTCTTC	NA	TRBV18	TRBJ2-1	NA
CATSSEWAGGPSGEQYF	TGTGCCACCAGCAGTGAATGGGCGGGGGGCCCGAGTGGCGAGCAGTACTTC	TRBD2	TRBV15	TRBJ2-7	NA
CASSSPSPRANTGELFF	TGCGCCAGCAGCTCCCCCTCGCCGCGAGCGAACACCGGGGAGCTGTTTTTT	NA	TRBV5-1	TRBJ2-2	NA
CAWSRGPLGETQYF	TGTGCCTGGAGTCGAGGACCCTTGGGAGAGACCCAGTACTTC	NA	TRBV30	TRBJ2-5	NA
CASSPGGGEPYEQYF	TGTGCCAGCAGCCCCGGCGGGGGGGAACCCTACGAGCAGTACTTC	TRBD2	TRBV28	TRBJ2-7	NA
CASSDRENTEAFF	TGTGCCAGCAGTGACCGAGAGAACACTGAAGCTTTCTTT	NA	TRBV2	TRBJ1-1	NA
CASSVDRVGVSYGYTF	TGTGCCAGCAGCGTAGATCGGGTCGGGGTTAGCTATGGCTACACCTTC	NA	TRBV9	TRBJ1-2	NA
CASSFRANYGYTF	TGTGCCAGCAGTTTTCGCGCAAACTATGGCTACACCTTC	NA	TRBV28	TRBJ1-2	NA
CASSLSMGDNSPLHF	TGTGCCAGCAGTTTATCTATGGGGGATAATTCACCCCTCCACTTT	NA	TRBV27	TRBJ1-6	NA
CARPDTQYF	TGTGCTCGCCCAGATACGCAGTATTTT	NA	TRBV25-1	TRBJ2-3	NA
CASSENGENTIYF	TGCGCCAGCAGTGAAAATGGGGAAAACACCATATATTTT	NA	TRBV10-2	TRBJ1-3	NA
CASSDSPPGQGHNQPQHF	TGTGCCAGCAGTGATTCACCCCCGGGACAGGGCCACAATCAGCCCCAGCATTTT	TRBD1	TRBV25-1	TRBJ1-5	NA
CASSLEDRGSGNTIYF	TGTGCCAGCAGTTTAGAAGACAGGGGCTCTGGAAACACCATATATTTT	TRBD1	TRBV28	TRBJ1-3	NA
CASSELDLYEQYF	TGTGCCAGCAGTGAATTAGATCTCTACGAGCAGTACTTC	NA	TRBV6-1	TRBJ2-7	NA
CASSLKTGRDTEAFF	TGTGCCAGCTCACTTAAAACAGGGAGGGACACTGAAGCTTTCTTT	NA	TRBV18	TRBJ1-1	NA
CASKSKGASYEQYF	TGTGCCAGCAAGTCCAAAGGTGCCTCCTACGAGCAGTACTTC	NA	TRBV6-5	TRBJ2-7	few
CASSLVGLAGSSYEQYF	TGTGCCAGCAGCTTAGTGGGACTAGCGGGGAGCTCCTACGAGCAGTACTTC	TRBD2	TRBV11-2	TRBJ2-7	NA
CASSLVADTQYF	TGTGCCAGCAGCTTGGTGGCAGATACGCAGTATTTT	NA	TRBV13	TRBJ2-3	NA
CASGSVITEAFF	TGTGCTAGTGGTTCCGTGATCACTGAAGCTTTCTTT	NA	TRBV12-5	TRBJ1-1	once
CASSIWHLYEQYF	TGTGCCAGTAGTATCTGGCACCTCTACGAGCAGTACTTC	NA	TRBV19	TRBJ2-7	NA
CATSKFKAPEAFF	TGTGCCACGAGCAAATTTAAGGCCCCTGAAGCTTTCTTT	NA	TRBV7-2	TRBJ1-1	NA
CASSIVDTEAFF	TGTGCCAGCAGCATAGTGGACACTGAAGCTTTCTTT	NA	TRBV5-4	TRBJ1-1	NA
CSVDLGQGIYGYTF	TGCAGCGTTGATTTGGGACAGGGAATCTATGGCTACACCTTC	TRBD1	TRBV29-1	TRBJ1-2	NA
CASSQDLQNTEAFF	TGCGCCAGCAGCCAAGATCTTCAGAACACTGAAGCTTTCTTT	NA	TRBV4-1	TRBJ1-1	few
CASSLEGQDQPQHF	TGCGCCAGCAGCTTGGAGGGGCAGGATCAGCCCCAGCATTTT	NA	TRBV5-1	TRBJ1-5	NA
CASNQGGVYNEQFF	TGCGCCAGCAACCAGGGGGGGGTCTACAATGAGCAGTTCTTC	NA	TRBV5-1	TRBJ2-1	NA